These 22 T cell receptor beta chains were sequenced from one sample in a study of control samples from healthy donors and cancer patients. The method was immunoSEQ multiplex PCR; TCRdb's version includes in-frame clones alone and lacks a portion of them. Of about 130,000 clones in the sample, roughly 84% are singletons; the top ten hold roughly 3.2%. Material for sequencing was blood. The receptor set was obtained from a man aged 45-65 years in good health.

The chain has TRBV2 and TRBJ2-2, with 13 bases aligning to TRBD2. The CDR3 is 17 amino acids. Germline V gene sequence: CDR1 SNHLY, CDR2 FYNNEI. J was trimmed by 0 bases and V by 7 bases; bases with no gene match: 5. The CDR3 nucleotides are TGTGCCAGCACCCGGACTAGCGGGGGCCCGAACACCGGGGAGCTGTTTTTT. Its protein product is CASTRTSGGPNTGELFF.

V gene TRBV28 combines with J gene TRBJ1-2; 9 bases agree with TRBD1. J was trimmed by 7 bases and V by 5 bases; bases with no gene match: 5. The germline gives CDR1 MDHEN, CDR2 SYDVKM. The CDR3 sequence is 13 residues long. For the CDR3, the DNA is TGTGCCAGCAGTCCACCGACAGGGGGTGGCTACACCTTC. It specifies CASSPPTGGGYTF.

This sequence joins TRBV29-1 and TRBJ1-6; D not certain. This CDR3 region has 13 residues. V lost 7 bases and J lost 5, with 12 bases in between. Germline V gene sequence: CDR1 SQVTM, CDR2 ANQGSEA. In nucleotides, the CDR3 is TGCAGCGCCCGGACGGAAAATAATTCACCCCTCCACTTT. Its translation: CSARTENNSPLHF.

V usage is TRBV28 and J usage is TRBJ1-2; 9 bases are shared with TRBD1. The CDR3 is 15 amino acids. Germline V gene lookup returns CDR1 MDHEN and CDR2 SYDVKM. V gave up 3 bases and J gave up 6 bases; unmatched junction bases: 8. The CDR3 sequence is CASSFRDRAFHGYTF. The CDR3 nucleotides are TGTGCCAGCAGTTTCCGGGACAGGGCGTTTCATGGCTACACCTTC.

This chain uses TRBV2 with TRBJ1-1; 7 bases are a match to TRBD1. Germline lookup yields CDR1 SNHLY and CDR2 FYNNEI. J was trimmed by 1 base and V by 6 bases; bases with no gene match: 26. This CDR3 region has 21 residues. This chain's CDR3 is CASRKGTPGQLAFKGNTEAFF. The CDR3 region has the DNA TGTGCCAGCAGGAAAGGGACTCCGGGACAGCTTGCATTTAAAGGGAACACTGAAGCTTTCTTT.

The chain is built from TRBV4-1 and TRBJ2-7; possibly TRBD1 or TRBD2 for D (5 bases each). V gave up 1 base and J gave up 0 bases, with 13 bases separating them. This CDR3 has 16 residues. Germline V gene data show CDR1 as MGHRA and CDR2 as YSYEKL. The CDR3 sequence: CASSQAGTPGSYEQYF. Written as DNA, the CDR3 is TGCGCCAGCAGCCAAGCCGGGACCCCTGGCTCCTACGAGCAGTACTTC.

The chain recombines TRBV5-1 with TRBJ1-4, with no clear D. The V gene lost 4 bases and the J gene lost 4 bases, with 8 bases spanning the gap. This CDR3 is built from 13 residues. The germline gives CDR1 SGHRS, CDR2 YFSETQ. DNA of the CDR3: TGCGCCAGCAGCCGGACGAGTAATGAAAAACTGTTTTTT. Amino acids: CASSRTSNEKLFF.

The chain combines TRBV11-2 with TRBJ1-4; possibly TRBD1 for D (5 bases). In germline, CDR1 is SGHAT, CDR2 FQNNGV. Trimming removed 1 base from V and 8 bases from J, with 20 bases in between. The CDR3 runs to 17 residues. The CDR3 DNA reads TGTGCCAGCAGCTTAGGGGTTTGGGGCCAAATAGAGGAAAAACTGTTTTTT. Protein sequence: CASSLGVWGQIEEKLFF.

The chain employs TRBV18 and TRBJ1-6; D is unresolved. Germline CDR1 reads KGHSH; CDR2 reads LQKENI. Trimming left V 3 bases short and J 0 bases short, with 12 bases between. CDR3 size: 17 residues. Here the CDR3 reads CASSPLGRASYNSPLHF. CDR3 DNA: TGTGCCAGCTCACCGCTCGGTCGGGCCTCCTATAATTCACCCCTCCACTTT.

The chain recombines TRBV7-9 with TRBJ2-2; 9 bases map to TRBD1. The CDR3 runs to 14 residues. The germline V gene has CDR1 SEHNR and CDR2 FQNEAQ (reference sequence). After removal of 5 bases from V and 5 bases from J, the junction contained 3 bases not matched to a gene. The CDR3 region is CASSPGTGTGELFF. The DNA for the CDR3 is TGTGCCAGCAGCCCCGGGACAGGGACCGGGGAGCTGTTTTTT.

The V call is TRBV18, the J call TRBJ2-1, with 9 bases lining up with TRBD2. The V and J ends lost 6 bases and 6 bases, in that order; junction bases with no gene match: 15. Germline V gene lookup returns CDR1 KGHSH and CDR2 LQKENI. This CDR3 is 17 amino acids long. As DNA, the CDR3 is TGTGCCAGCTCTCCAAAACCCGCGGGGGGGCCGGGCAATGAGCAGTTCTTC. It encodes CASSPKPAGGPGNEQFF.

This clone came up once. The chain employs TRBV2 and TRBJ1-2; weak D call: TRBD1 (5 bases). The V end lost 4 bases, the J end lost 1 base, and 10 bases lay between the germline ends. The CDR3 is 14 residues long. The germline CDR1 and CDR2 sequences are SNHLY and FYNNEI. Written as DNA, the CDR3 is TGTGCCAGCAGTGCCGAACAGGTTAACTATGGCTACACCTTC. It specifies CASSAEQVNYGYTF.

The V gene is TRBV12-3 or TRBV12-4, the J gene TRBJ2-3; the D is unclear. The ends were cut back, 3 bases at V and 3 bases at J, with 7 bases in the middle. The CDR3 runs to 13 residues. The CDR3 spells CASSFLGTDTQYF. Written as DNA, the CDR3 is TGTGCCAGCAGTTTTCTCGGAACAGATACGCAGTATTTT.

The chain employs TRBV19 and TRBJ1-6, with D unclear. This CDR3 is 15 amino acids long. Germline V gives CDR1 LNHDA, CDR2 SQIVND (reference sequence). The germline V and J ends were trimmed by 6 bases and 6 bases, with 15 bases remaining between them. This CDR3 reads CASRTDGNPNSPLHF. CDR3 DNA: TGTGCCAGTAGGACGGACGGAAACCCTAATTCACCCCTCCACTTT.

About this clone: The germline gene is not matched at one end of the junction; a read error may be the cause. The chain employs TRBV6-6 and TRBJ1-1; TRBD1 matches 10 bases. The CDR3 runs 16 residues. Germline V lookup: CDR1 MNHNY, CDR2 SVGAGI (reference sequence). The CDR3 is CASSYSKPGTGAGYHF. The DNA of the CDR3 is TGTGCCAGCAGTTACTCGAAACCCGGGACAGGGGCTGGATATCACTTT.

The chain employs TRBV9 and TRBJ2-1; D unresolved. CDR1 is SGDLS and CDR2 is YYNGEE in the germline V gene. Deletions cut 1 base from V and 5 bases from J, with 13 bases between. The CDR3 length is 15 residues. CDR3 in DNA: TGTGCCAGCAGCGTATGGACGGGTGCCAACAATGAGCAGTTCTTC. It specifies CASSVWTGANNEQFF.

This chain uses TRBV30 with TRBJ2-2; no firm D call. Germline V gene sequence: CDR1 GTSNPN, CDR2 SVGIG (reference sequence). The germline V and J ends were trimmed by 0 bases and 4 bases, with 9 bases remaining between them. The CDR3 has 14 amino acids. CDR3 residues: CAWSVQQTTGELFF. The DNA for the CDR3 is TGTGCCTGGAGTGTACAACAGACCACCGGGGAGCTGTTTTTT. Looking up the rest from reference TRBV30 and TRBJ2-2 gives the full variable domain: SQTIHQWPATLVQPVGSPLSLECTVEGTSNPNLYWYRQAAGRGLQLLFYSVGIGQISSEVPQNLSASRPQDRQFILSSKKLLLSDSGFYLCAWSVQQTTGELFFGEGSRLTVL.

The chain uses TRBV10-3 and TRBJ2-2; no firm D call. This CDR3 is built from 15 residues. Germline V gene sequence: CDR1 ENHRY, CDR2 SYGVKD. Deletions cut 3 bases from V and 1 base from J, with 9 bases between. The CDR3 reads CAISDLRQNTGELFF. Written as DNA, the CDR3 is TGTGCCATCAGTGATCTTAGGCAGAACACCGGGGAGCTGTTTTTT.

V and J are TRBV28 and TRBJ2-5; maybe TRBD2 (5 bases). Trimming cost V 8 bases and J 6 bases, with 16 bases left between them. This CDR3 contains 13 residues. Germline V gene sequence: CDR1 MDHEN, CDR2 SYDVKM. Here the CDR3 reads CASALVATKTQYF. The CDR3 coding sequence is TGTGCCAGCGCACTAGTAGCGACGAAGACCCAGTACTTC.

This chain links TRBV20-1 with TRBJ1-6; no firm D call. V was pared by 6 bases and J by 7 bases, with 4 bases between. CDR1 is DFQATT and CDR2 is SNEGSKA in the germline V gene (reference sequence). The CDR3 spans 10 residues. CDR3 residues: CSAMNSPLHF. The CDR3, as DNA: TGCAGTGCCATGAATTCACCCCTCCACTTT.

The chain carries TRBV29-1 and TRBJ2-7; no clear D. Trimming left V 2 bases short and J 9 bases short, with 17 bases between. The CDR3 sequence is 13 residues long. The germline V gene has CDR1 SQVTM and CDR2 ANQGSEA. The CDR3 DNA is TGCAGCGTTGAACGGTCCCAGGTAGACGGGCAGTACTTC. Amino acid sequence: CSVERSQVDGQYF.

The V and J genes are TRBV10-2 and TRBJ2-2, with D hard to call. Deletions cut 0 bases from V and 7 bases from J, with 6 bases between. Germline V gene data show CDR1 as WSHSY and CDR2 as SAAADI. The CDR3 runs to 13 residues. DNA for the CDR3: TGCGCCAGCAGTGAGTCGTACGGCGGGGAGCTGTTTTTT. Its protein product is CASSESYGGELFF.